This T cell receptor beta chain originates from a study of patients and donors after allogeneic stem cell transplantation. The CDR3 runs to 16 residues. The germline V gene encodes CDR1 MNHEY and CDR2 SVGAGI. With 0 bases removed from V and 2 bases from J, the gap between germline ends came to 14 bases. TCRdb re-analysed the RT-PCR reads in MiXCR, keeping a single row per CDR3 protein. Found here are about 150,000 distinct CDR3 sequences, roughly 22% of them singletons; the top ten hold 25% to 30%. This clonotype was observed a handful of times. The V gene is TRBV6-5, the J gene TRBJ2-7; D tentatively fits TRBD1 or TRBD2 (5 bases each). The sequenced sample consisted of blood, either unsorted or a sorted T cell fraction (not recorded which). This TCR was recovered from a human donor who was either an allogeneic HSCT recipient or a stem cell or donor lymphocyte infusion donor (not recorded which). It is not recorded whose cells these are; they may come from a transplant donor. CDR3 sequence (DNA): TGTGCCAGCAGTTACTCGAAACCAGGGACGACCTACGAGCAGTACTTC. The encoded protein is CASSYSKPGTTYEQYF.